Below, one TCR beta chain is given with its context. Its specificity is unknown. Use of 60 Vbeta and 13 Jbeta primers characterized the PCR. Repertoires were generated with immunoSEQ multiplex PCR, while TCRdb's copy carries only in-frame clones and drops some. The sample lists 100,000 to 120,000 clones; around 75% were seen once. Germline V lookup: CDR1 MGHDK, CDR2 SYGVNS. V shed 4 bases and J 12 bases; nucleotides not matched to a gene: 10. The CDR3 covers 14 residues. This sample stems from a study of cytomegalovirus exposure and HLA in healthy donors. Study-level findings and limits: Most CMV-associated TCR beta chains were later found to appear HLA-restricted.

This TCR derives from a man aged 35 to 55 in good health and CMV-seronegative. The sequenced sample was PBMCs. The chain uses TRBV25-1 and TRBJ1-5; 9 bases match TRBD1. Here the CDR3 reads CASSGGQGLRGQHF. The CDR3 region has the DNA TGTGCCAGCAGTGGGGGACAGGGTTTGAGAGGCCAGCATTTT.